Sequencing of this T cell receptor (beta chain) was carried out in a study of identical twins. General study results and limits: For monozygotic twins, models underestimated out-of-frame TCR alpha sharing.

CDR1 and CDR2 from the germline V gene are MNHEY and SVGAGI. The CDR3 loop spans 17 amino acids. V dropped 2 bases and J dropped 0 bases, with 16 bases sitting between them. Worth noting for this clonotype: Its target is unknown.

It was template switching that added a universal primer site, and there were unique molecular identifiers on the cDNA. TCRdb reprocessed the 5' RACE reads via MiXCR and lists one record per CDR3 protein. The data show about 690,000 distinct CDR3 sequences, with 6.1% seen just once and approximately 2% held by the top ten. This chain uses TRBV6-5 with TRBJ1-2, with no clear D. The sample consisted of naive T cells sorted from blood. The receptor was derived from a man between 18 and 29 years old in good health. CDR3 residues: CASSYDGPTLPNYGYTF. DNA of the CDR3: TGTGCCAGCAGTTACGATGGACCCACCCTTCCTAACTATGGCTACACCTTC.